This T cell receptor (beta chain) was observed in a study of beta chain features in type 1 diabetes. Findings and caveats of the study: A definitive answer on HLA type influencing TCRB rearrangement was not reached here.

The sequenced template was cDNA made from the entire isolated RNA. Mean yield for stem cell-like memory T cell samples was about 1.01 million reads. TCRdb's copy holds only in-frame clones and misses some; the assay was immunoSEQ multiplex PCR. The sample holds 65,000 to 100,000 clones, 25% to 35% seen once. Points on this clone: Its cognate antigen is unknown.

Purities over 95% were achieved in all sorted populations. The CDR3 spans 14 residues. Germline assignment: CDR1 GTSNPN and CDR2 SVGIG (reference sequence). V was pared by 2 bases and J by 4 bases, with 12 bases between. The V gene is TRBV30, the J gene TRBJ2-1; D is perhaps TRBD2 (5 bases). This clonotype was obtained from a woman younger than 30 in good health. The sample was stem cell memory CD4+ T cells from blood. Here the CDR3 DNA reads TGTGCCTGGAGTATTCTAACGGGATACAATGAGCAGTTCTTC. Amino acid sequence: CAWSILTGYNEQFF. Drawing the rest from reference TRBV30 and TRBJ2-1, the complete variable domain is SQTIHQWPATLVQPVGSPLSLECTVEGTSNPNLYWYRQAAGRGLQLLFYSVGIGQISSEVPQNLSASRPQDRQFILSSKKLLLSDSGFYLCAWSILTGYNEQFFGPGTRLTVL.